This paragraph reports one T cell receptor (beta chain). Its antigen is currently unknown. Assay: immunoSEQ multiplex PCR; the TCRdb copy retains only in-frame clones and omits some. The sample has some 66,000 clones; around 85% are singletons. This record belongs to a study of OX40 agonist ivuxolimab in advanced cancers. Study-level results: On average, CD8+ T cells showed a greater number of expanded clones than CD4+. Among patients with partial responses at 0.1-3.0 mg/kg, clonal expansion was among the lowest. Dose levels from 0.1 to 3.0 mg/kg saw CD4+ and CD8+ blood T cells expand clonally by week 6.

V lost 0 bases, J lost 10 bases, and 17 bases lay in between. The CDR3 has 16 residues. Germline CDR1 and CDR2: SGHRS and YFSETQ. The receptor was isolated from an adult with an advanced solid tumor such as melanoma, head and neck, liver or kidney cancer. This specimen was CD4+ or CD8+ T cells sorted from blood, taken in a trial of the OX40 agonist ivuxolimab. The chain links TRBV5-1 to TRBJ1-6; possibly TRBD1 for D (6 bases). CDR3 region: CASSLAEVGRGSPLHF. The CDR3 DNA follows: TGCGCCAGCAGCTTGGCTGAGGTGGGCAGGGGCTCACCCCTCCACTTT.